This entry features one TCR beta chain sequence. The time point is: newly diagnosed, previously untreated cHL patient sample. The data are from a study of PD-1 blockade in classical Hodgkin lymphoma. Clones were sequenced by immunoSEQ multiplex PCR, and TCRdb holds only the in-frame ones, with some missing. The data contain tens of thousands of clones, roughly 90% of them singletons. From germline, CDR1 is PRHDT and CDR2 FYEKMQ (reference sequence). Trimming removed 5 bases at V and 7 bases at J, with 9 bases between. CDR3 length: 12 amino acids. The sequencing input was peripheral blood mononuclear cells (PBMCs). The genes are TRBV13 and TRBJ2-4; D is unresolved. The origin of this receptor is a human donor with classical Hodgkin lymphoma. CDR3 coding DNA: TGTGCCAGCAGCCGAACTGGGAACATTCAGTACTTC. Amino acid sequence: CASSRTGNIQYF.